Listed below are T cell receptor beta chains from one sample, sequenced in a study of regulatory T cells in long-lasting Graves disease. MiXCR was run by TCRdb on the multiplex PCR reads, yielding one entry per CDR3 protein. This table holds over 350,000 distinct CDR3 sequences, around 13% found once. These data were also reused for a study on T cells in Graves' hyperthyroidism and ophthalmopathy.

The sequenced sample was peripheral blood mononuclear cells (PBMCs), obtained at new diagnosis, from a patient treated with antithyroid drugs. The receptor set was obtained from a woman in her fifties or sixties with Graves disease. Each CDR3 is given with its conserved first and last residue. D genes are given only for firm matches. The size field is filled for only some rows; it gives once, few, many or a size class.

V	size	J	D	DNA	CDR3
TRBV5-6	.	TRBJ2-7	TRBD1	TGTGCCAGCAGTTTTCATCCGGGACAGGGGGCTTACGAGCAGTACTTC	CASSFHPGQGAYEQYF
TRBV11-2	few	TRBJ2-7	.	TGTGCCAGCAGCCCCGGTCCTTACTACGAGCAGTACTTC	CASSPGPYYEQYF
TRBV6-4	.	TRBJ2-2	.	TGTGCCATCCGCCCTAACGGGCAGAACACCGGGGAGCTGTTTTTT	CAIRPNGQNTGELFF
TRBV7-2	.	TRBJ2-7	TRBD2	TGTGCCAGCAGACCTCTAGCGGGAGATCGGCCCGCCTACGAGCAGTACTTC	CASRPLAGDRPAYEQYF
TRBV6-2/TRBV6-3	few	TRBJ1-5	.	TGTGCCAGCAGTTCCGGGGGCTTGATTCAGCCCCAGCATTTT	CASSSGGLIQPQHF
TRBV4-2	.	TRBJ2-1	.	TGTGCCAGCAGCCCCCGACAGAACAATGAGCAGTTCTTC	CASSPRQNNEQFF
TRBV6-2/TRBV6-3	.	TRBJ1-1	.	TGTGCCAGCAGTGATCTCCAGGGGAACACTGAAGCTTTCTTT	CASSDLQGNTEAFF
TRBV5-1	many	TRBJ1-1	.	TGCGCCAGCAGCTTGGGTCAGGGGTCGGACACTGAAGCTTTCTTT	CASSLGQGSDTEAFF
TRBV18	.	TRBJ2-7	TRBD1	TGTGCCAGCTCAGCAAGCGACAGGGCGGGCGACGAGCAGTACTTC	CASSASDRAGDEQYF
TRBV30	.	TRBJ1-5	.	TGTGCCCCGAGACAGCAGGATAGCAATCAGCCCCAGCATTTT	CAPRQQDSNQPQHF
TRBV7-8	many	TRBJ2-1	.	TGTGCCAGCAGCTTAGAGCGGACCTACAATGAGCAGTTCTTC	CASSLERTYNEQFF
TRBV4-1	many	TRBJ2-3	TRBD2	TGCGCCAGCAGCCAAGTGGGGGAGGGCCATTTCCAGTATTTT	CASSQVGEGHFQYF
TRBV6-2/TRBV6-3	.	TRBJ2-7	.	TGTGCCAGCAGTTTGGGACCGATCTACGAGCAGTACTTC	CASSLGPIYEQYF
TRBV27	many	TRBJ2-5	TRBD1	TGTGCCAGCAGAGAACAGGGGTGGTACCAAGAGACCCAGTACTTC	CASREQGWYQETQYF
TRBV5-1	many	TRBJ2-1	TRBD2	TGCGCCAGCAGATTTGCCGGACTAGCTGGTTACAATGAGCAGTTCTTC	CASRFAGLAGYNEQFF
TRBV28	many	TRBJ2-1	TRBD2	TGTGCCAGCAGTTTACAGACTAGCGGGAGAACTGAGCAGTTCTTC	CASSLQTSGRTEQFF
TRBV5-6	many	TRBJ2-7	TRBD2	TGTGCCAGCAGCTTGTTGCGGGAGTTGCGGTACGAGCAGTACTTC	CASSLLRELRYEQYF
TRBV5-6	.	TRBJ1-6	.	TGTGCCAGCAGCTTGTTCGGACGCGGGGCACCCCTCCACTTT	CASSLFGRGAPLHF
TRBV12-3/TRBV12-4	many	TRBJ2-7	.	TGTGCCAGCGCAAAGGAAGGATTAGTGCAGTACTTC	CASAKEGLVQYF
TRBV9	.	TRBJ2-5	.	TGTGCCAGCAGCCCCCAACGACAATCGGGCCAAGAGACCCAGTACTTC	CASSPQRQSGQETQYF
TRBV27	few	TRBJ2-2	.	TGTGCCAGCAGTTCACCCCTGGCGGAGGAGGGCGGGGAGCTGTTTTTT	CASSSPLAEEGGELFF
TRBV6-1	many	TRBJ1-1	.	TGTGCCAGCAGTGCCGCAGGGGCAGCTGAAGCTTTCTTT	CASSAAGAAEAFF
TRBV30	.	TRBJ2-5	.	TGTGCCTGGAGTACCTCCCTGGGGTGGGGAGAGACCCAGTACTTC	CAWSTSLGWGETQYF
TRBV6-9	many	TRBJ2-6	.	TGTGCCAGCAGTTACCAAGGTTCTGGGGCCAACGTCCTGACTTTC	CASSYQGSGANVLTF
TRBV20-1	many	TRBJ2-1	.	TGCAGTGCCGAAGGGTTTTCCTCCTACAATGAGCAGTTCTTC	CSAEGFSSYNEQFF
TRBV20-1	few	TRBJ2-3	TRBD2	TGCAGTGCCGAGGGAAGCGGGGGGGTCACAGATACGCAGTATTTT	CSAEGSGGVTDTQYF
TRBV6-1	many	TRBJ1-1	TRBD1	TGTGCCAGCAGTGACCCCGGGACAGGGAACACTGAAGCTTTCTTT	CASSDPGTGNTEAFF